Each of the 12 T cell receptor beta chains below was sequenced from the same sample in a study of T cell responses to AZD1222 COVID-19 vaccine (dated by TCRdb to the early 2020s). Per the publication, the time point label means: about 28 days (+/-7) after the second vaccine dose. Library preparation employed the immunoSEQ multiplex PCR assay. The immuneACCESS repertoire file appears here via TCRdb, limited to in-frame rearrangements. These files lack a portion of the clones; in checked studies, under half of the deficit traces to unresolved V genes, and the cause of the others is not known. Present in this sample are 90,000 to 150,000 clones, around 90% of which were seen just once. The ten biggest clones cover around 2.6% of the sample. The sequencing used peripheral blood, collected 28 days after the second AZD1222 dose. The receptors were gathered from an adult who received the AZD1222 COVID-19 vaccine.

This chain joins TRBV10-1 and TRBJ2-2, with D hard to call. Germline CDR1 reads WNHNN; CDR2 reads SYGVQD (reference sequence). This CDR3 has 13 amino acids. V gave up 0 bases and J gave up 8 bases, with 7 bases separating them. In DNA form, the CDR3 reads TGCGCCAGCAGTGAGTCTTTGACAGGGGAGCTGTTTTTT. This translates into CASSESLTGELFF.

V gene TRBV7-2 combines with J gene TRBJ1-2, with 9 bases lining up with TRBD1. The CDR3 covers 16 residues. The V segment lost 5 bases and the J segment 2 bases; nucleotides outside the gene matches: 9. CDR1 is SGHTA, CDR2 FQGNSA, per germline. The CDR3 nucleotides are TGTGCCAGCAGCCCCCCGGGACAGGGTGAGAACTATGGCTACACCTTC. Translation gives CASSPPGQGENYGYTF.

This sequence joins TRBV5-1 and TRBJ1-1, with 9 bases identical to TRBD1. CDR3 length: 15 residues. Germline V gives CDR1 SGHRS, CDR2 YFSETQ. V lost 7 bases and J lost 1; bases outside the gene matches: 8. This CDR3 reads CASQGMGQGNTEAFF. CDR3 bases: TGCGCCAGCCAGGGGATGGGACAGGGGAACACTGAAGCTTTCTTT.

This clone was counted a few times. The chain carries TRBV9 and TRBJ2-2, with TRBD2 identical over 7 bases. The V segment lost 4 bases and the J segment 5 bases; nucleotides outside the gene matches: 11. The CDR3 has 16 amino acids. The V gene's germline CDR1 is SGDLS and CDR2 YYNGEE. CDR3 coding DNA: TGTGCCAGCAGCTCACGAGGAGCGGGGAGGACCGGGGAGCTGTTTTTT. Protein sequence: CASSSRGAGRTGELFF.

The genes are TRBV12-3 or TRBV12-4 and TRBJ1-5, with D tentatively TRBD1 (5 bases). CDR3 length equals 13 residues. Trimming cost V 7 bases and J 6 bases, with 13 bases left between them. DNA for the CDR3: TGTGCCAGCACTCTTGGGGGGAGTCAGCCCCAGCATTTT. It codes for CASTLGGSQPQHF.

J is TRBJ2-6 and V is TRBV24-1; D is ambiguous. This CDR3 is 17 amino acids long. CDR1 and CDR2 (germline): KGHDR, SFDVKD. V dropped 2 bases and J dropped 0 bases, with 10 bases sitting between them. CDR3 protein: CATSDSHSSSGANVLTF. The CDR3 DNA sequence: TGTGCCACCAGTGATTCTCACAGTAGCTCTGGGGCCAACGTCCTGACTTTC.

The genes are TRBV27 and TRBJ2-3; TRBD2 aligns across 16 bases. The V segment lost 4 bases and the J segment 6 bases; nucleotides outside the gene matches: 16. This CDR3 has 20 residues. Germline V CDR1 and CDR2: MNHEY, SMNVEV (reference sequence). CDR3 amino acids: CASSSTLPGTSGGVGDTQYF. In DNA, the CDR3 is TGTGCCAGCAGTTCCACCCTTCCCGGGACTAGCGGGGGGGTTGGGGATACGCAGTATTTT.

This sequence joins TRBV2 and TRBJ1-4; D may be TRBD1 (5 bases). Per germline, CDR1 SNHLY and CDR2 FYNNEI. The CDR3 consists of 12 residues. Between the trimmed V and J ends, which lost 1 base and 17 bases, there was a span of 14 bases. CDR3 sequence: CASSEGIGTGFF. In nucleotides, the CDR3 is TGTGCCAGCAGTGAAGGAATTGGGACTGGATTTTTT.

This sequence joins TRBV6-5 and TRBJ1-2; 7 bases match TRBD1. This CDR3 comprises 12 residues. V gave up 7 bases and J gave up 8 bases; unmatched junction bases: 7. CDR1 is MNHEY and CDR2 is SVGAGI in the germline V gene. For the CDR3, the DNA is TGTGCCAGCACCTCGGGACAGTGGGGCTACACCTTC. Translation gives CASTSGQWGYTF.

The chain carries TRBV5-5 and TRBJ1-2, with 7 bases aligning to TRBD1. This CDR3 is built from 16 residues. The germline V gene has CDR1 SGHKS and CDR2 YYEKEE (reference sequence). The V and J ends lost 1 base and 3 bases, in that order; junction bases with no gene match: 9. CDR3 sequence: CASSLRDSLADYGYTF. The CDR3 bases are TGTGCCAGCAGCTTGCGGGACAGCCTCGCGGACTATGGCTACACCTTC.

This clone was seen only a few times. Germline is not matched at one junction end, which may reflect a read error. This chain links TRBV18 with TRBJ1-1; possible D gene TRBD1, 6 bases. Germline V gives CDR1 KGHSH, CDR2 LQKENI. This CDR3 contains 15 residues. DNA for the CDR3: TGTGCCAGCTCACCACGGGCAGGGGTGAAGACTGAAGCTTTCTTT. Its translation is CASSPRAGVKTEAFF.

The chain has TRBV19 and TRBJ1-1, with D unresolved. Germline CDR1 reads LNHDA; CDR2 reads SQIVND (reference sequence). There are 13 residues in the CDR3. Deletions cut 6 bases from V and 1 base from J, with 9 bases between. CDR3 DNA: TGTGCCAGTAGCCCCCCTGGGAACACTGAAGCTTTCTTT. It encodes CASSPPGNTEAFF.